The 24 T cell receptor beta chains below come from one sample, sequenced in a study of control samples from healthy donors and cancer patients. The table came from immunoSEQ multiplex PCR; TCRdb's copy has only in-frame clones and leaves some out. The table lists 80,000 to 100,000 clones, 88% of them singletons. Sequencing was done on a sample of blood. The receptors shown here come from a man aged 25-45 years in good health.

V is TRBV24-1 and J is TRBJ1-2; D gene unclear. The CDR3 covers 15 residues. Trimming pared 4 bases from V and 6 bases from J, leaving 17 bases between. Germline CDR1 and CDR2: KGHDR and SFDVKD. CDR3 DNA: TGTGCCACCAGTGAGTCAGGCGTTCTAAGGGATGGCTACACCTTC. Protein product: CATSESGVLRDGYTF.

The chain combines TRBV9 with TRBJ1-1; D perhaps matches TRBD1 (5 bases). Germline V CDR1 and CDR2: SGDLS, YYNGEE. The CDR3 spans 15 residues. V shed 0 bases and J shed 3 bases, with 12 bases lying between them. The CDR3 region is CASSVASRGDTEAFF. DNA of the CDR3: TGTGCCAGCAGCGTAGCGAGTAGGGGTGACACTGAAGCTTTCTTT.

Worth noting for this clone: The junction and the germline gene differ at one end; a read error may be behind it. CDR3 loop: CATSRDRGRGANVLTF. The CDR3 DNA follows: TGTGCCACCAGTAGAGACAGGGGGAGAGGGGCCAACGTCCTGACTTTC. This rearrangement joins TRBV27 to TRBJ2-6; 9 nucleotides match TRBD1. Germline V gene data show CDR1 as MNHEY and CDR2 as SMNVEV (reference sequence). This CDR3 region has 16 residues.

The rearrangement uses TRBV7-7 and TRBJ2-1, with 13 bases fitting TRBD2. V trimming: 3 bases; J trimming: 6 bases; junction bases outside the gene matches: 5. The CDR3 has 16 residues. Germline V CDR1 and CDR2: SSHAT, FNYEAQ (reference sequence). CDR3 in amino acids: CASSLGTSGISNEQFF. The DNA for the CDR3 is TGTGCCAGCAGCTTGGGGACTAGCGGGATATCCAATGAGCAGTTCTTC. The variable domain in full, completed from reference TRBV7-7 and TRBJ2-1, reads GAGVSQSPRYKVTKRGQDVTLRCDPISSHATLYWYQQALGQGPEFLTYFNYEAQPDKSGLPSDRFSAERPEGSISTLTIQRTEQRDSAMYRCASSLGTSGISNEQFFGPGTRLTVL.

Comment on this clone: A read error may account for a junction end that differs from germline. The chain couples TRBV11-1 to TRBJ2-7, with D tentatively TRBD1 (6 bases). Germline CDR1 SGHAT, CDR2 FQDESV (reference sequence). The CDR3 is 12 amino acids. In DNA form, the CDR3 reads TGTGCCAGCAGTATAAACGACAGGCAGTCTATCTTC. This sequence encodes CASSINDRQSIF.

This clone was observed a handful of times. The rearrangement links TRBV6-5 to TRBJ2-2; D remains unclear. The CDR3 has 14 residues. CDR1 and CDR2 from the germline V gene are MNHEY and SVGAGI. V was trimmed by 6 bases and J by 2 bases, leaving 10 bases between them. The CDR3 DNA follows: TGTGCCAGCAGGAGAGATCTAAACACCGGGGAGCTGTTTTTT. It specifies CASRRDLNTGELFF.

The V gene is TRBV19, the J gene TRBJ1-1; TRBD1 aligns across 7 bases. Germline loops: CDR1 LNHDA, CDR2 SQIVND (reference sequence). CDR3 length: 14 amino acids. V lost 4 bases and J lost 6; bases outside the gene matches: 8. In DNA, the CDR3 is TGTGCCAGTAGTAGAACAGGGGTTGGGGCTGAAGCTTTCTTT. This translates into CASSRTGVGAEAFF.

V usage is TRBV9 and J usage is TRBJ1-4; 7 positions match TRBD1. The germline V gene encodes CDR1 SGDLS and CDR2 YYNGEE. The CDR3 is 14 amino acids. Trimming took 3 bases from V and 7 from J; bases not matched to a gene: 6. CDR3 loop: CASSDRGGGEKLFF. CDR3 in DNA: TGTGCCAGCAGCGACAGGGGAGGTGGTGAAAAACTGTTTTTT.

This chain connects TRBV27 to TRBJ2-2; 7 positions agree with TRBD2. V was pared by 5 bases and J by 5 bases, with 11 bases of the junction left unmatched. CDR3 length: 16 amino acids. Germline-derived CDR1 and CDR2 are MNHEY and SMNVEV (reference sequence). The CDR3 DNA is TGTGCCAGCAGTCCCCTGGCGGGAGAATTAACCGGGGAGCTGTTTTTT. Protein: CASSPLAGELTGELFF.

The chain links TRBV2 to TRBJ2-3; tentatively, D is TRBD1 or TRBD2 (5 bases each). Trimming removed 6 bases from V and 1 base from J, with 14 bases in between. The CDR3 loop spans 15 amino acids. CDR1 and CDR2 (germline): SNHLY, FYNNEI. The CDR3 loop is CASRPTVGGTDTQYF. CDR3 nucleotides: TGTGCCAGCAGGCCGACAGTGGGGGGCACAGATACGCAGTATTTT.

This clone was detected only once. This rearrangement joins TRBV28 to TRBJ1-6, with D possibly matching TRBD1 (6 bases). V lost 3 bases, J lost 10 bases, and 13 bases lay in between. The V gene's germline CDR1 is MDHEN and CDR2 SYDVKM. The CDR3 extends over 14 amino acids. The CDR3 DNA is TGTGCCAGCAGTTTGCTACAGGGCCAATCACCCCTCCACTTT. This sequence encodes CASSLLQGQSPLHF.

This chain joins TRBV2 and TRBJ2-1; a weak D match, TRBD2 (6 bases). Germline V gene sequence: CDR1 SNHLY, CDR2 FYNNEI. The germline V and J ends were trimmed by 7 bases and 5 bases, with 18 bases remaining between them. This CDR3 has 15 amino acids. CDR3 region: CASTRSGLLHNEQFF. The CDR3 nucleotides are TGTGCCAGCACCCGATCGGGACTCCTCCACAATGAGCAGTTCTTC.

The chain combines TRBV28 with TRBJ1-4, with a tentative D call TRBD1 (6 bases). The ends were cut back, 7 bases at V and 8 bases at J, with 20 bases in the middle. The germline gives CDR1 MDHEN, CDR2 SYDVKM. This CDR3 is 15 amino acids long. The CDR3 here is CASTLAGAGREKLFF. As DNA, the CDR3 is TGTGCCAGCACTTTGGCAGGGGCTGGTAGAGAAAAACTGTTTTTT.

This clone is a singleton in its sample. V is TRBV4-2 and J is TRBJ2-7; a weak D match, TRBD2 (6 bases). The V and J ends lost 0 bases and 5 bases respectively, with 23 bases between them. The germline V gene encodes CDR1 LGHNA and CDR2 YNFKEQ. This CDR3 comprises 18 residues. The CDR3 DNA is TGTGCCAGCAGCCAAGAAAGCCCCCTCGGTAGCGGTCGACACGAGCAGTACTTC. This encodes CASSQESPLGSGRHEQYF.

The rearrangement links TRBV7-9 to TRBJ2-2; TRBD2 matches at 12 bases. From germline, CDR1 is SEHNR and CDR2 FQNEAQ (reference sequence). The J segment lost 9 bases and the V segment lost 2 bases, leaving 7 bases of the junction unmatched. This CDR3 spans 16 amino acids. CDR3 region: CASSLWETSGSRELFF. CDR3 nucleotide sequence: TGTGCCAGCAGCTTATGGGAGACTAGCGGGAGCAGGGAGCTGTTTTTT.

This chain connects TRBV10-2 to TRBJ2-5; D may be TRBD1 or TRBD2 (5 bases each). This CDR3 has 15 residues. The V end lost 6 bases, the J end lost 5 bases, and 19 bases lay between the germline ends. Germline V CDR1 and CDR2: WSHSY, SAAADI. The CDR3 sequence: CASSLVGANKETQYF. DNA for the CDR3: TGCGCCAGCAGCCTAGTCGGGGCTAATAAGGAGACCCAGTACTTC.

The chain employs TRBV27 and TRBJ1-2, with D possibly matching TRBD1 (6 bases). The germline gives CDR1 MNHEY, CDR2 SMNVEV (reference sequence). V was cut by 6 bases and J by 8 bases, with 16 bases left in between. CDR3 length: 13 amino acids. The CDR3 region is CASSLQGPEGYTF. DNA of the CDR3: TGTGCCAGCAGCCTGCAGGGGCCGGAGGGCTACACCTTC.

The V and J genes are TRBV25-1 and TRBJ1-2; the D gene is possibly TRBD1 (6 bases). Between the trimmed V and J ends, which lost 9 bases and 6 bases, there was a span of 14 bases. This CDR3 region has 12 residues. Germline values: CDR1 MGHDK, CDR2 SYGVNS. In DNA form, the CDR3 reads TGTGCCAGTAAGGGGGGTGCCCATGGCTACACCTTC. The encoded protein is CASKGGAHGYTF.

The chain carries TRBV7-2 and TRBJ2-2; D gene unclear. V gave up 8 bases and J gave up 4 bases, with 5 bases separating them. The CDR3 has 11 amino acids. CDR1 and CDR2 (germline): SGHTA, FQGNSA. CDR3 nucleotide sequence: TGTGCCAGCTCCCCCACCGGGGAGCTGTTTTTT. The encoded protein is CASSPTGELFF. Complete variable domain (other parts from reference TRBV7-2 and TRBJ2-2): GAGVSQSPSNKVTEKGKDVELRCDPISGHTALYWYRQSLGQGLEFLIYFQGNSAPDKSGLPSDRFSAERTGGSVSTLTIQRTQQEDSAVYLCASSPTGELFFGEGSRLTVL.

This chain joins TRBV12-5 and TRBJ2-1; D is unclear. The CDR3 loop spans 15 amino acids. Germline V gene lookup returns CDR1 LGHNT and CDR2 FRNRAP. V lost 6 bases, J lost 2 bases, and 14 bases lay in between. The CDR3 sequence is CASGPVVNPYNEQFF. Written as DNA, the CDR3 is TGTGCTAGTGGCCCAGTTGTAAACCCCTACAATGAGCAGTTCTTC.

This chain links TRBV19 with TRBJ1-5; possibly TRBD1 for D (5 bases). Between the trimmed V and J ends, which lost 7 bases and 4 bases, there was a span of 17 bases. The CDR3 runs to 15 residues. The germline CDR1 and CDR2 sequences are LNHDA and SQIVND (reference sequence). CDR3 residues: CASNHWGGKNQPQHF. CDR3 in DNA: TGTGCCAGTAATCATTGGGGGGGTAAGAATCAGCCCCAGCATTTT. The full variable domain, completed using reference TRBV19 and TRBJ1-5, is DGGITQSPKYLFRKEGQNVTLSCEQNLNHDAMYWYRQDPGQGLRLIYYSQIVNDFQKGDIAEGYSVSREKKESFPLTVTSAQKNPTAFYLCASNHWGGKNQPQHFGDGTRLSIL.

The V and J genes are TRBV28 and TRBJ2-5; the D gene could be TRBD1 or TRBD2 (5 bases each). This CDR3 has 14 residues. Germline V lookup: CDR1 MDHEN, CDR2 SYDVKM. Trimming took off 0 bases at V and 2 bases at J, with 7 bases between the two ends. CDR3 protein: CASSLWGPQETQYF. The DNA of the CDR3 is TGTGCCAGCAGTTTATGGGGACCGCAAGAGACCCAGTACTTC.

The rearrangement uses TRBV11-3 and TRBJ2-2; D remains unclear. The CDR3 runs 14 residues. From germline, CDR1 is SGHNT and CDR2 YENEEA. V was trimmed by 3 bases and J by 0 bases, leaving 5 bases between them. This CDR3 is CASSFITNTGELFF. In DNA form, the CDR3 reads TGTGCCAGCAGCTTTATTACGAACACCGGGGAGCTGTTTTTT.

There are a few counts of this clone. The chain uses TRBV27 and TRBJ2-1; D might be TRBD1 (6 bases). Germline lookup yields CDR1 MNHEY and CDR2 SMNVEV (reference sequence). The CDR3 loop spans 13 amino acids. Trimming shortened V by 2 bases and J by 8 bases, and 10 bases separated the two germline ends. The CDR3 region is CASSLTGQYEQFF. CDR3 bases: TGTGCCAGCAGTTTAACAGGGCAATATGAGCAGTTCTTC.